Below are 20 T cell receptor beta chains sequenced from a single sample in a study of identical twins. One entry per CDR3 protein, called by TCRdb with MiXCR from the 5' RACE reads. Among roughly 570,000 distinct CDR3 sequences listed, 9.5% to 10% were seen once. The same sample was also used in a study of yellow fever vaccine responses in identical twins.

Sample: PBMCs. These receptors were collected from a woman in her late teens or twenties in good health.

As DNA, the CDR3 is TGCAGCGTTGAAAGAAGGGAGAACACTGAAGCTTTCTTT. Encoded protein: CSVERRENTEAFF. J is TRBJ1-1 and V is TRBV29-1; D unclear. Trimming removed 2 bases at V and 1 base at J, with 8 bases between. CDR3 length: 13 residues. Germline V CDR1 and CDR2: SQVTM, ANQGSEA.

The rearrangement links TRBV9 to TRBJ1-4; D unclear. Germline V gene sequence: CDR1 SGDLS, CDR2 YYNGEE. This CDR3 has 16 residues. V was pared by 3 bases and J by 6 bases, with 18 bases between. Here the CDR3 reads CASSDGRNLVDEKLFF. DNA for the CDR3: TGTGCCAGCAGCGACGGACGGAACCTGGTTGATGAAAAACTGTTTTTT.

This clonotype was recorded many times. The chain is built from TRBV2 and TRBJ2-5, with D unclear. V lost 6 bases and J lost 5, with 10 bases in between. The CDR3 spans 12 residues. CDR1 SNHLY and CDR2 FYNNEI come from the germline V gene. CDR3 region: CASRSDRETQYF. As DNA, the CDR3 is TGTGCCAGCAGATCCGATCGGGAGACCCAGTACTTC. Using reference TRBV2 and TRBJ2-5 for the parts outside the CDR3, the full variable domain is EPEVTQTPSHQVTQMGQEVILRCVPISNHLYFYWYRQILGQKVEFLVSFYNNEISEKSEIFDDQFSVERPDGSNFTLKIRSTKLEDSAMYFCASRSDRETQYFGPGTRLLVL.

This clonotype was picked up many times. The genes are TRBV27 and TRBJ2-1, with D perhaps TRBD2 (5 bases). Germline loops: CDR1 MNHEY, CDR2 SMNVEV (reference sequence). The CDR3 has 13 residues. The ends were cut back, 5 bases at V and 9 bases at J, with 14 bases in the middle. The CDR3 DNA is TGTGCCAGCAGTCATCCCGGGATGGGTGAGCAGTTCTTC. Its translation is CASSHPGMGEQFF.

This clonotype has at least ten counts. The J gene is TRBJ2-3, the V gene TRBV12-3 or TRBV12-4, with TRBD2 as a possible D gene (7 bases). Trimming removed 8 bases at V and 3 bases at J, with 18 bases between. The CDR3 contains 15 residues. This CDR3 is CASSGGASRTDTQYF. In nucleotides, the CDR3 is TGTGCCAGCTCTGGGGGGGCCTCGAGGACAGATACGCAGTATTTT.

This clonotype was observed many times. V and J are TRBV5-1 and TRBJ1-6; D not certain. The CDR3 extends over 14 amino acids. V gave up 0 bases and J gave up 8 bases, with 9 bases separating them. Germline loops: CDR1 SGHRS, CDR2 YFSETQ. CDR3 DNA: TGCGCCAGCAGCTTGGACGACCGGGATTCACCCCTCCACTTT. This codes for CASSLDDRDSPLHF.

This clonotype was seen more than once but under ten times. The chain recombines TRBV3-1 with TRBJ2-1; 7 positions agree with TRBD2. Germline CDR1 reads LGHDT; CDR2 reads YNNKEL (reference sequence). The CDR3 length is 17 residues. Trimming took 4 bases from V and 3 from J; bases not matched to a gene: 12. The CDR3 DNA is TGTGCCAGCAGCCCCGGGCGGGGGAGCGGCCACTACAATGAGCAGTTCTTC. This translates into CASSPGRGSGHYNEQFF.

This clonotype was detected only a few times. The rearrangement joins TRBV20-1 to TRBJ2-1; D may correspond to TRBD1 or TRBD2 (6 bases each). The CDR3 covers 15 residues. The germline V gene encodes CDR1 DFQATT and CDR2 SNEGSKA (reference sequence). Between the trimmed V and J ends, which lost 1 base and 5 bases, there was a span of 15 bases. In nucleotides, the CDR3 is TGCAGTGCTAGAGTAGGGGGGCGCGGGAACAATGAGCAGTTCTTC. This gives the protein CSARVGGRGNNEQFF.

This clonotype was counted a few times. The chain couples TRBV21-1 to TRBJ2-7; no check of the table's D call, TRBD2, against the DNA was made. TRBV21-1 constitutes a pseudogene. The CDR3 has 19 amino acids. The DNA of the CDR3 is TGTGCCAGCAGCAATGACCAAGGGGGAGGTCGAACTCTCGCCTACGAGCAGTACTTC. It is translated as CASSNDQGGGRTLAYEQYF.

The V gene is TRBV7-2, the J gene TRBJ2-7; D might be TRBD2 (8 bases). This CDR3 comprises 17 residues. The V gene lost 2 bases and the J gene lost 0 bases, with 17 bases spanning the gap. The germline V gene encodes CDR1 SGHTA and CDR2 FQGNSA. The CDR3 DNA follows: TGTGCCAGCAGCTTAAGGGGGCGGGGGGACTACTCCTACGAGCAGTACTTC. Its translation is CASSLRGRGDYSYEQYF.

This clonotype came up a few times. This chain connects TRBV15 to TRBJ2-4, with D tentatively TRBD2 (6 bases). This CDR3 is 14 amino acids long. V was clipped by 8 bases and J by 6 bases, with 17 bases between them. Germline V gene lookup returns CDR1 LNHNV and CDR2 YYDKDF (reference sequence). CDR3 in DNA: TGTGCCACCCGAGATGGGAGGCAGCGAAACATTCAGTACTTC. Its protein product is CATRDGRQRNIQYF. The variable domain in full, completed from reference TRBV15 and TRBJ2-4, reads DAMVIQNPRYQVTQFGKPVTLSCSQTLNHNVMYWYQQKSSQAPKLLFHYYDKDFNNEADTPDNFQSRRPNTSFCFLDIRSPGLGDTAMYLCATRDGRQRNIQYFGAGTRLSVL.

This clonotype was seen more than once but under ten times. The V gene is TRBV29-1, the J gene TRBJ2-1, with D uncertain. Per the germline V gene, CDR1 is SQVTM and CDR2 is ANQGSEA. The length of the CDR3 is 16 residues. Trimming took off 5 bases at V and 3 bases at J, with 20 bases between the two ends. CDR3 coding DNA: TGCAGCGTTACCCCAGAAGTGGATCAGAACTACAATGAGCAGTTCTTC. This sequence encodes CSVTPEVDQNYNEQFF.

This clonotype was detected ten times or more. The V call is TRBV6-1, the J call TRBJ2-2, with 10 positions matching TRBD1. The CDR3 is made up of 15 amino acids. J gave up 6 bases and V 5 bases, and 6 bases lay outside the gene matches. Germline CDR1 and CDR2: MNHNS and SASEGT. CDR3 nucleotide sequence: TGTGCCAGCAGTCAGGGACAGGGGTTGGCCGGGGAGCTGTTTTTT. This translates into CASSQGQGLAGELFF.

In regard to this clonotype: This clone may be a read error of a much larger clone one base away. The conserved phenylalanine or tryptophan is not found at the CDR3 terminus, so this likely reflects a read error. The limits of the CDR3 on the DNA are not certain, so only TCRdb's listed CDR3 is given. The chain couples TRBV20-1 to TRBJ2-4; TRBD1 reflects the table's D call only, with no check against the DNA. The germline gives CDR1 DFQATT, CDR2 SNEGSKA (reference sequence). The CDR3 is made up of 12 amino acids, end residues included. CDR3 loop: CSASAPARNWYS.

A note on this clonotype: Its ends do not fully match the called genes, so a read error is possible. The CDR3 here is CAISDRLAGADTQCF. CDR3 bases: TGTGCCATCAGTGATAGGTTAGCGGGAGCAGATACGCAGTGTTTT. The V gene is TRBV10-3, the J gene TRBJ2-3; 9 nucleotides match TRBD2. The CDR3 is made up of 15 amino acids. CDR1 and CDR2 from the germline V gene are ENHRY and SYGVKD.

This clonotype was seen ten or more times. The chain combines TRBV29-1 with TRBJ2-5; D gene uncertain. V was trimmed by 3 bases and J by 5 bases, leaving 4 bases between them. Germline V CDR1 and CDR2: SQVTM, ANQGSEA. The CDR3 runs to 10 residues. The CDR3 DNA is TGCAGCGTTGACCGGGAGACCCAGTACTTC. Residues: CSVDRETQYF.

The V and J genes are TRBV24-1 and TRBJ2-5; D is perhaps TRBD2 (6 bases). The CDR3 is 14 amino acids. In germline, CDR1 is KGHDR, CDR2 SFDVKD. V lost 9 bases and J lost 6, with 19 bases in between. CDR3 region: CATATDPGGQTQYF. CDR3 sequence (DNA): TGTGCCACCGCAACGGACCCCGGGGGACAGACCCAGTACTTC.

This clonotype was detected only a few times. For the CDR3, the DNA is TGTGCCAGCAGGGGGGGGCGGGACTCTGGGGCCAACGTCCTGACTTTC. Translating gives CASRGGRDSGANVLTF. V usage is TRBV3-1 and J usage is TRBJ2-6, with D possibly being TRBD2 (7 bases). Germline assignment: CDR1 LGHDT and CDR2 YNNKEL (reference sequence). V dropped 6 bases and J dropped 0 bases, with 12 bases sitting between them. The CDR3 sequence is 16 residues long.

This clonotype was counted at least ten times. The V gene is TRBV4-3, the J gene TRBJ2-5; TRBD2 might be the D (5 bases). Germline V gene data show CDR1 as LGHNA and CDR2 as YSLEER. V was shortened by 0 bases and J by 2 bases, with 10 bases between the two germline ends. The CDR3 is made up of 15 amino acids. The CDR3 nucleotides read TGCGCCAGCAGCCAAGATCGAGCGGTTCAAGAGACCCAGTACTTC. Translating it yields CASSQDRAVQETQYF.

This clonotype appeared once. CDR3 protein: CASRDIGQGDNEQFF. Here the CDR3 DNA reads TGTGCCAGCAGAGACATAGGACAGGGAGACAATGAGCAGTTCTTC. The rearrangement uses TRBV2 and TRBJ2-1, with 8 bases fitting TRBD1. Germline V gene data show CDR1 as SNHLY and CDR2 as FYNNEI. CDR3 length equals 15 residues. V was clipped by 6 bases and J by 5 bases; unmatched bases: 9.